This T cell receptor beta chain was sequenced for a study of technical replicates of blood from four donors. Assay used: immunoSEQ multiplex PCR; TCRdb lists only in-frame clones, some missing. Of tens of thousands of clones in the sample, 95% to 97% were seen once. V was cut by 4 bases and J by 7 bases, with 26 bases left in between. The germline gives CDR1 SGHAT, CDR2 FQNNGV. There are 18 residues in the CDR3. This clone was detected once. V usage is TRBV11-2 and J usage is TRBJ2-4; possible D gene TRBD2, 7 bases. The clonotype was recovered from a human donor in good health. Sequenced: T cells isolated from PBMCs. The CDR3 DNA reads TGTGCCAGCAGCTGGACCCCAGTAGGGGGGGCGCACGGGAACATTCAGTACTTC. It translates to CASSWTPVGGAHGNIQYF.